This T cell receptor beta chain was identified during a study of blood T cell repertoires in COVID-19. About the research overall: Whether acute or convalescent, the COVID-19 samples came from the United States, Italy and Spain. PBMCs, B-cell-depleted T cells, or T cells provided the cDNA or gDNA that made up the material.

With V trimmed by 4 bases and J by 13 bases, 8 bases remained unmatched. The CDR3 is 15 residues long. Germline loops: CDR1 LGHNA, CDR2 YNFKEQ. Methods used by the authors: Amplification with reference gene primers provided the estimates of nucleated cell counts. Clones were read by immunoSEQ multiplex PCR, and TCRdb kept only the in-frame ones, dropping some. The D gene and trimming were derived from the DNA, and the V and J assignments and clone size from that table. Among some 40,000 clones listed, 80% to 90% were seen once. The rearrangement uses TRBV4-2 and TRBJ2-1; 15 bases fit TRBD2. Sequencing was done on a sample of peripheral blood. The sequence was collected from a human donor in a cohort sampled during active COVID-19. The CDR3 loop is CASSPGTSGGPGQFF. The CDR3 nucleotides read TGTGCCAGCAGCCCGGGGACTAGCGGGGGGCCCGGACAGTTCTTC.